The clone carrying this TCR beta chain was detected a few times. The antigen is not known. This entry belongs to a study of blood T cells in healthy people across ages. A second 7 to 11 cycle PCR used barcoded and J-beta primers. TCRdb reprocessed the 5' RACE reads via MiXCR and lists one record per CDR3 protein. The sample yields about 800,000 distinct CDR3 sequences, 25% seen once. The V gene lost 7 bases and the J gene lost 7 bases, with 16 bases spanning the gap. The germline V gene has CDR1 SQVTM and CDR2 ANQGSEA. This CDR3 region has 12 residues. Study-level findings and limits: Unknown donor CMV status possibly confounded expanded clonotype changes.

The data were also submitted as part of a second study, on T cells of mothers and their children. That paper states: Thymic selection, a shaping force on TCR recombination output, acts similarly in related and unrelated pairs.

The TCR comes from a boy younger than 18 in good health. Sequenced sample: blood. This chain uses TRBV29-1 with TRBJ2-5; perhaps D is TRBD1 or TRBD2 (5 bases each). CDR3 DNA sequence: TGCAGCGGACCTGACAGCGGCGGGACCCAGTACTTC. It codes for CSGPDSGGTQYF. The full variable domain, its missing parts supplied by reference TRBV29-1 and TRBJ2-5, is SAVISQKPSRDICQRGTSLTIQCQVDSQVTMMFWYRQQPGQSLTLIATANQGSEATYESGFVIDKFPISRPNLTFSTLTVSNMSPEDSSIYLCSGPDSGGTQYFGPGTRLLVL.